This TCR beta chain was captured by sequencing in a study of cytomegalovirus exposure and HLA in healthy donors. Generated by immunoSEQ multiplex PCR, the TCRdb table keeps only in-frame clones and is missing some. Counted here are 120,000 or so clones, 88% occurring once; the ten biggest clones make up about 1.8%. In the case of this clone: Its target is not known.

The CDR3 length is 14 residues. Germline lookup yields CDR1 SNHLY and CDR2 FYNNEI. The V and J ends lost 6 bases and 7 bases, in that order; junction bases with no gene match: 3. Study-level points and caveats: In vitro testing confirmed a few CMV-associated chains as specific for CMV antigens. Most observed TCR sequences were rare, whereas some public TCRs were detected in many donors. According to reports, the classifier identified cytomegalovirus status with high specificity and sensitivity. The authors enumerated some 160 TCR beta chains as linked to cytomegalovirus.

Sequenced sample: PBMCs. The rearrangement uses TRBV2 and TRBJ2-1, with 13 bases fitting TRBD2. This sequence was found in a man between 18 and 29 years old in good health and CMV-seronegative. CDR3 sequence: CASSILAGGNEQFF. The CDR3 nucleotides are TGTGCCAGCAGCATACTAGCGGGGGGGAATGAGCAGTTCTTC.